This T cell receptor beta chain was identified in a study of T cells in Graves' hyperthyroidism and ophthalmopathy. Study details: Initial diagnosis, before any treatment, was when peripheral blood was collected. Study-wide results and caveats: Most thyroid-expanded clonotypes above 0.001 were also found in blood. Ophthalmopathy and stable hyperthyroidism were separated by a 13 V-J model.

RNA transcripts served as the template for amplifying TCR beta CDR3 regions. The TCR CDR3 first-round RT-PCR relied on the HTBI primer set. TCRdb re-derived calls from the multiplex PCR reads in MiXCR, one entry per CDR3 protein. The data hold a few hundred thousand distinct CDR3 sequences, with 15% to 19% observed a single time. V lost 11 bases and J lost 0; bases outside the gene matches: 5. Germline V gene lookup returns CDR1 ENHRY and CDR2 SYGVKD. The CDR3 loop spans 13 amino acids. Lactation, pregnancy, other autoimmune disease or uncontrolled infection excluded patients. This clonotype has at least ten counts. Its antigen is not known.

The sequence was obtained from a woman aged 18-30 years with Graves' hyperthyroidism. The source material was blood. The rearrangement joins TRBV10-3 to TRBJ2-3, with 7 bases identical to TRBD2. The CDR3 region has the DNA TGTGCCGGACACGGGGGGAGCACAGATACGCAGTATTTT. Its translation is CAGHGGSTDTQYF.